The rows below give T cell receptor beta chains drawn from one sample of a study of blood T cell repertoires in COVID-19. Profiled with immunoSEQ multiplex PCR; TCRdb holds only in-frame clones, not every one. The sample contains 120,000 or so clones, 85% of which appear only once. The material sequenced was peripheral blood. Source of these receptors: a woman older than 75 with acute or convalescent COVID-19. Both conserved end residues are part of each CDR3.

V gene	J gene	CDR3 protein
TRBV7-2	TRBJ2-5	CASSLAGRGETQYF
TRBV19	TRBJ2-1	CASSRTSGGPLSYNEQFF
TRBV14	TRBJ1-1	CASSRARRNTEAFF
TRBV5-5	TRBJ1-6	CATSEAGNSPLHF
TRBV7-8	TRBJ1-2	CASSFSGGAGYTF
TRBV6-6	TRBJ1-5	CASSRSGAGSNQPQHF
TRBV10-3	TRBJ1-2	CAISESTAGGNYGYTF
TRBV4-2	TRBJ1-1	CASSGTETLNTEAFF
TRBV27	TRBJ2-2	CASSFYPGQGFTGELFF
TRBV7-9	TRBJ1-2	CASRPTGGASGYTF
TRBV12-5	TRBJ2-2	CASGSGRDSRGAGELFF
TRBV10-2	TRBJ1-2	CACTGVQQYGYTF
TRBV4-1	TRBJ1-1	CASSGGHAMNTEAFF
TRBV6-1	TRBJ1-2	CASSESGRGYTF
TRBV10-3	TRBJ1-1	CATQDPVAFF
TRBV19	TRBJ1-1	CASSIDVGAEAFF
TRBV10-3	TRBJ2-1	CAISESKGRGAPNEQFF
TRBV28	TRBJ1-4	CASSGPGTGREKLFF
TRBV7-9	TRBJ1-1	CASSLQGAQTEAFF
TRBV29-1	TRBJ1-1	CSVQTGVGTEAFF
TRBV6-6	TRBJ1-2	CASNAGFEGYTF
TRBV5-6	TRBJ1-2	CASSQFQGLGGYTF
TRBV5-1	TRBJ2-3	CASSLAGSGTDTQYF
TRBV11-2	TRBJ1-4	CASRFGSVANEKLFF
TRBV4-2	TRBJ1-1	CASSPSRGFGTEAFF
TRBV5-1	TRBJ2-6	CASSPPSGANVLTF